The rows below give T cell receptor beta chains drawn from one sample of a study of breast tumors, draining lymph nodes, adjacent tissues. Each CDR3 protein is one row after TCRdb ran MiXCR on the multiplex PCR reads. The sample has approximately 300,000 distinct CDR3 sequences, about 33% seen once; the top ten hold over 0.95%. The material sequenced was axillary lymph node tissue. These receptor sequences come from a female donor with breast cancer. Some clones in this sample may be carry-over from other donors' samples. Both conserved end residues are part of each CDR3. D genes are given only for firm matches. Not every row has a clone size; where given, it reads once, few, many or a size class.

j_call v_call clone_size d_call cdr3_aa cdr3_nt
TRBJ2-5 TRBV5-4 many TRBD2 CASSSWTSGSRETQYF TGTGCCAGCAGCTCCTGGACTAGCGGGAGTAGAGAGACCCAGTACTTC
TRBJ2-7 TRBV7-3 many TRBD1 CASSLRDRGHQYEQYF TGTGCCAGCAGCCTCCGCGACAGGGGGCACCAATACGAGCAGTACTTC
TRBJ2-3 TRBV7-2 . . CASSPLTGTGTGTQYF TGTGCCAGCAGCCCGCTAACGGGTACAGGAACAGGTACGCAGTATTTT
TRBJ2-7 TRBV5-6 many . CASSPSWTRRFEQYF TGTGCCAGCAGCCCCTCCTGGACCCGACGCTTCGAGCAGTACTTC
TRBJ2-4 TRBV11-3 . . CASSLGVWPPGNDVSNIQYF TGTGCCAGCAGCTTGGGGGTCTGGCCGCCCGGAAATGATGTGTCAAACATTCAGTACTTC
TRBJ1-2 TRBV20-1 many . CSAAGRGVYYGYTF TGCAGTGCAGCCGGGCGAGGGGTATACTATGGCTACACCTTC
TRBJ2-5 TRBV4-1 . . CASSQDGGGAGETQYF TGCGCCAGCAGCCAAGATGGGGGGGGGGCCGGAGAGACCCAGTACTTC
TRBJ1-2 TRBV29-1 many TRBD1 CSVEGGDSGNYGYTF TGCAGCGTTGAAGGGGGGGACAGCGGGAACTATGGCTACACCTTC
TRBJ2-1 TRBV6-1 many . CASRSPGGQFF TGTGCCAGCAGGAGCCCCGGGGGGCAGTTCTTC
TRBJ2-3 TRBV9 . TRBD2 CASSPPSGRAADTQYF TGTGCCAGCTCACCACCAAGCGGGAGGGCAGCAGATACGCAGTATTTT
TRBJ1-4 TRBV20-1 . . CSARTGTSGGANEKLFF TGCAGTGCTAGAACAGGGACTAGCGGGGGGGCTAATGAAAAACTGTTTTTT
TRBJ2-3 TRBV5-1 many . CASSGLTASTDTQYF TGCGCCAGCAGCGGATTGACAGCTAGCACAGATACGCAGTATTTT
TRBJ1-2 TRBV5-4 many TRBD1 CASSGIQGVGNYGYTF TGTGCCAGCAGCGGGATACAGGGGGTAGGGAACTATGGCTACACCTTC